Listed below are T cell receptor beta chains from one sample, sequenced in a study of control samples from healthy donors and cancer patients. TCRdb's table, derived via immunoSEQ multiplex PCR, lists solely in-frame clones and lacks some. Among about 130,000 clones listed, more than 80% were seen once. Sequencing was done on a sample of blood. These TCRs come from a man aged 18 to 29 in good health. The CDR3 runs from the conserved cysteine through the conserved F or W. Each record gives: D gene, clone size, J gene, V gene, CDR3 DNA, CDR3 protein. A D gene is named only where the DNA matches it firmly. Clone sizes are given selectively: once, few, many, or a class where the clone is expanded.

d_gene: -
abundance: -
j_gene: TRBJ1-1
v_gene: TRBV28
CDR3nt: TGTGCCAGCAGTTTAGGCCCGGGGAAAACTGAAGCTTTCTTT
CDR3aa: CASSLGPGKTEAFF

d_gene: TRBD2
abundance: -
j_gene: TRBJ2-1
v_gene: TRBV7-8
CDR3nt: TGTGCCAGCAGCACGGGACTAGCGATCTACAATGAGCAGTTCTTC
CDR3aa: CASSTGLAIYNEQFF

d_gene: -
abundance: -
j_gene: TRBJ1-5
v_gene: TRBV12-5
CDR3nt: TGTGCTAGTGGCCAGGTTAATCAGCCCCAGCATTTT
CDR3aa: CASGQVNQPQHF

d_gene: -
abundance: -
j_gene: TRBJ1-6
v_gene: TRBV19
CDR3nt: TGTGCCAGTAGTATACCACCGGGACCCAATTCACCCCTCCACTTT
CDR3aa: CASSIPPGPNSPLHF

d_gene: -
abundance: once
j_gene: TRBJ2-3
v_gene: TRBV4-1
CDR3nt: TGCGCCAGCAGCCAAGAGTGGGAGGGCACAGATACGCAGTATTTT
CDR3aa: CASSQEWEGTDTQYF

d_gene: -
abundance: -
j_gene: TRBJ1-3
v_gene: TRBV30
CDR3nt: TGTGCCTGGGGCCCTGGAAACACCATATATTTT
CDR3aa: CAWGPGNTIYF

d_gene: TRBD1
abundance: -
j_gene: TRBJ2-7
v_gene: TRBV2
CDR3nt: TGTGCCAGCAGAACCCCGGGACAGGAGATTCGCTACGAGCAGTACTTC
CDR3aa: CASRTPGQEIRYEQYF

d_gene: TRBD1
abundance: -
j_gene: TRBJ1-1
v_gene: TRBV5-4
CDR3nt: TGTGCCAGCAGCCTTAAACACAGGGGAGGGGGCAGGACTGAAGCTTTCTTT
CDR3aa: CASSLKHRGGGRTEAFF

d_gene: TRBD1
abundance: -
j_gene: TRBJ2-7
v_gene: TRBV28
CDR3nt: TGTGCCAGCAGTCCGCCGTTGGGACAGTACGAGCAGTACTTC
CDR3aa: CASSPPLGQYEQYF

d_gene: TRBD1
abundance: -
j_gene: TRBJ1-5
v_gene: TRBV19
CDR3nt: TGTGCCAGTAGCAGGACAGGCCCCAATCAGCCCCAGCATTTT
CDR3aa: CASSRTGPNQPQHF

d_gene: -
abundance: -
j_gene: TRBJ2-1
v_gene: TRBV20-1
CDR3nt: TGCAGTCTCCGGGGTGGTGAGCAGTTCTTC
CDR3aa: CSLRGGEQFF

d_gene: TRBD2
abundance: -
j_gene: TRBJ2-6
v_gene: TRBV5-1
CDR3nt: TGCGCCAGCAGCCCGAGGGGACTAGCGGGCTCTGGGGCCAACGTCCTGACTTTC
CDR3aa: CASSPRGLAGSGANVLTF

d_gene: -
abundance: -
j_gene: TRBJ2-2
v_gene: TRBV12-5
CDR3nt: TGTGCTAGTGGTTTGGTTTTTATGGGGGAGCTGTTTTTT
CDR3aa: CASGLVFMGELFF

d_gene: TRBD1
abundance: -
j_gene: TRBJ2-1
v_gene: TRBV28
CDR3nt: TGTGCCAGCAGTTTCAGGGGGCGTAACAATGAGCAGTTCTTC
CDR3aa: CASSFRGRNNEQFF

d_gene: -
abundance: -
j_gene: TRBJ1-2
v_gene: TRBV6-4
CDR3nt: TGTGCCATCATCCACGGGCTTATCGGGGATGGCTACACCTTC
CDR3aa: CAIIHGLIGDGYTF

d_gene: -
abundance: -
j_gene: TRBJ1-1
v_gene: TRBV29-1
CDR3nt: TGCAGCGCCCAGCGGCAGAACACTGAAGCTTTCTTT
CDR3aa: CSAQRQNTEAFF

d_gene: -
abundance: -
j_gene: TRBJ2-2
v_gene: TRBV6-5
CDR3nt: TGTGCCAGCCGGATGCCGGGCGGGGAGCTGTTTTTT
CDR3aa: CASRMPGGELFF

d_gene: TRBD2
abundance: -
j_gene: TRBJ2-1
v_gene: TRBV25-1
CDR3nt: TGTGCCAGCAGTGATACTAGCGGAGTCTACAATGAGCAGTTCTTC
CDR3aa: CASSDTSGVYNEQFF

d_gene: -
abundance: -
j_gene: TRBJ2-1
v_gene: TRBV30
CDR3nt: TGTGCCTGGAGTCTCGAGGTTGGGTACAATGAGCAGTTCTTC
CDR3aa: CAWSLEVGYNEQFF

d_gene: TRBD2
abundance: -
j_gene: TRBJ2-2
v_gene: TRBV27
CDR3nt: TGTGCCAGCTTCCGGACTAGCGGGAGTTGGAGCACCGGGGAGCTGTTTTTT
CDR3aa: CASFRTSGSWSTGELFF

d_gene: TRBD1
abundance: once
j_gene: TRBJ1-1
v_gene: TRBV3-1/TRBV3-2
CDR3nt: TGTGCCAGCAGCCGGTTGGACAGGAGAGAAGCTTTCTTT
CDR3aa: CASSRLDRREAFF

d_gene: TRBD1
abundance: -
j_gene: TRBJ2-1
v_gene: TRBV29-1
CDR3nt: TGCAGCGGGGTACAGGGGGCGGACAATGAGCAGTTCTTC
CDR3aa: CSGVQGADNEQFF